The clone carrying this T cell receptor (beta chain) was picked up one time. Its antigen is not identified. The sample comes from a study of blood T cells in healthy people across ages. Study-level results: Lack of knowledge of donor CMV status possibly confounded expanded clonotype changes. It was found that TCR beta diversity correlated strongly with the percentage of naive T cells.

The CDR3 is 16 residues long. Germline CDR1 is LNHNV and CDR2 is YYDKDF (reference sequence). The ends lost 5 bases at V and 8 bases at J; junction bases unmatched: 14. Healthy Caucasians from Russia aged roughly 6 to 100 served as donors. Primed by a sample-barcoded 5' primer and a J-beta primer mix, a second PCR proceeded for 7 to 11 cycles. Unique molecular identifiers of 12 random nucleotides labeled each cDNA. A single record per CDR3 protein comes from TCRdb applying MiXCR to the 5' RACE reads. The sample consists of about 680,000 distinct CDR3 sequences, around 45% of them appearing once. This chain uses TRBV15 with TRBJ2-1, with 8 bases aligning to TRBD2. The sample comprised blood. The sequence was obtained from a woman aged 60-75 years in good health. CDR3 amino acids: CATSGPGLGRIHEQFF. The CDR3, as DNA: TGTGCCACCAGCGGGCCGGGACTAGGAAGAATCCATGAGCAGTTCTTC.